This TCR beta chain stems from a study of blood T cell repertoires in COVID-19. TCRdb's copy holds only in-frame clones and misses some; the assay was immunoSEQ multiplex PCR. Counted here are about 270,000 clones, 88% occurring once; the ten biggest clones make up about 3%. This TCR was sampled from a woman in her 50s who had recovered from COVID-19. Sequenced: PBMCs or T cells enriched from blood (not recorded which).

The CDR3 sequence is CSASSGRANEQFF. Here the CDR3 DNA reads TGCAGTGCTAGTAGCGGGAGGGCCAATGAGCAGTTCTTC. The gene calls are TRBV20-1 and TRBJ2-1; TRBD2 agrees at 11 bases. V shed 3 bases, J shed 6 bases, and the junction held 1 base outside the gene matches. The CDR3 covers 13 residues. The germline CDR1 and CDR2 sequences are DFQATT and SNEGSKA (reference sequence).